The 10 T cell receptor beta chains below come from one sample, sequenced in a study of blood T cell repertoires in COVID-19 (dated by TCRdb to the early 2020s). The receptor library was made with the immunoSEQ multiplex PCR assay. In its TCRdb copy, this immuneACCESS table keeps in-frame sequences only and misses some clones. Where compared with another copy, unresolved V genes explain less than half of these, and the others have no known cause. A total of 250,000 or so clones appear in this sample, 65% to 85% of them only once. The ten largest clones take up less than 2% of the sample. Specimen: peripheral blood. The receptors were gathered from a woman aged 40-49 years who had recovered from COVID-19.

The chain links TRBV6-5 to TRBJ2-3; 7 bases align to TRBD2. Losses at the gene ends were 6 bases for V and 2 bases for J; bases not matched to a gene: 5. Per the germline V gene, CDR1 is MNHEY and CDR2 is SVGAGI. There are 14 residues in the CDR3. The DNA of the CDR3 is TGTGCCAGCAGACGGGGGGACTCCACAGATACGCAGTATTTT. Its protein product is CASRRGDSTDTQYF.

Here the CDR3 reads CASSQPERGWTEAFF. The CDR3 region has the DNA TGCGCCAGCAGCCAGCCTGAGAGGGGGTGGACTGAAGCTTTCTTT. This chain joins TRBV4-1 and TRBJ1-1, with a possible D match to TRBD1 (6 bases). The CDR3 consists of 15 residues. Trimming shortened V by 3 bases and J by 5 bases, and 16 bases separated the two germline ends. Per germline, CDR1 MGHRA and CDR2 YSYEKL.

The chain links TRBV29-1 to TRBJ2-1, with 10 nucleotides matching TRBD1. Germline lookup yields CDR1 SQVTM and CDR2 ANQGSEA. This CDR3 has 15 amino acids. V dropped 6 bases and J dropped 3; count of bases not matched to a gene: 8. The CDR3 region has the DNA TGCAGCGTGGACAGGGGGGTGGCTTTCTACAATGAGCAGTTCTTC. It translates to CSVDRGVAFYNEQFF.

The CDR3 nucleotides are TGTGCCATCAGTCCACAGGGGTACATTCAGTACTTC. It specifies CAISPQGYIQYF. J is TRBJ2-4 and V is TRBV10-3; 7 bases align to TRBD1. Germline V CDR1 and CDR2: ENHRY, SYGVKD. Losses at the gene ends were 5 bases for V and 8 bases for J; bases not matched to a gene: 3. The CDR3 runs to 12 residues.

V is TRBV12-5 and J is TRBJ2-1; TRBD2 matches at 10 bases. The V gene's germline CDR1 is LGHNT and CDR2 FRNRAP. Losses at the gene ends were 3 bases for V and 8 bases for J; bases not matched to a gene: 10. The CDR3 is 16 amino acids. In nucleotides, the CDR3 is TGTGCTAGTGGTTTCCATCTAGCGGGGGCGGCGGATGAGCAGTTCTTC. Translated: CASGFHLAGAADEQFF.

CDR3 loop: CASSIPGGRNEQFF. The CDR3 DNA reads TGTGCCAGCAGTATTCCAGGGGGAAGGAATGAGCAGTTCTTC. This chain joins TRBV28 and TRBJ2-1, with TRBD1 matching 7 bases. Per germline, CDR1 MDHEN and CDR2 SYDVKM. The CDR3 sequence is 14 residues long. The J segment lost 7 bases and the V segment lost 5 bases, leaving 8 bases of the junction unmatched.

J is TRBJ2-7 and V is TRBV2, with D possibly matching TRBD2 (6 bases). Germline V lookup: CDR1 SNHLY, CDR2 FYNNEI. Between the trimmed V and J ends, which lost 5 bases and 3 bases, there was a span of 17 bases. The CDR3 has 15 amino acids. CDR3 sequence: CASSQLGGKSYEQYF. The CDR3 DNA is TGTGCCAGCAGTCAGCTTGGGGGGAAAAGCTACGAGCAGTACTTC.

The rearrangement joins TRBV3-1 (or the pseudogene TRBV3-2) to TRBJ1-1, with D possibly TRBD1 on 6 matching bases. Per germline, CDR1 LGHDT and CDR2 YNNKEL (reference sequence). V was pared by 4 bases and J by 6 bases, with 12 bases between. The CDR3 covers 13 residues. The CDR3 spells CASSRTGRAEAFF. In nucleotides, the CDR3 is TGTGCCAGCAGCCGTACAGGGAGGGCTGAAGCTTTCTTT.

About this clone: Sequence at one end of the junction differs from germline and may be a read error. The chain carries TRBV3-1 (or the pseudogene TRBV3-2) and TRBJ1-1; 11 bases map to TRBD1. Per germline, CDR1 LGHDT and CDR2 YNNKEL (reference sequence). The CDR3 is made up of 15 amino acids. In DNA, the CDR3 is TGTGCCAGCAGCCAAGGGAGCGAGGACAGGGGGCTTCGTTCCTTT. Encoded protein: CASSQGSEDRGLRSF.

V and J are TRBV6-5 and TRBJ2-1; 11 bases align to TRBD2. The CDR3 has 14 residues. The V gene end was trimmed by 5 bases and the J gene end by 4 bases; junction bases not matched to a gene: 1. CDR1 and CDR2 from the germline V gene are MNHEY and SVGAGI. DNA for the CDR3: TGTGCCAGCAGTATAGCGGGGGGGTACAATGAGCAGTTCTTC. It translates to CASSIAGGYNEQFF.